This TCR beta chain came from a study of shared clonotypes between healthy human individuals. Study-level points and caveats: Researchers found naive subsets generally carried larger estimated richness than memory subsets.

Genomic DNA (from each subset) was split evenly across several immunoSEQ plates. Repertoires were generated with immunoSEQ multiplex PCR, while TCRdb's copy carries only in-frame clones and drops some. The repertoire holds 800,000 to 950,000 clones, with approximately 97% as singletons. A word on this clone: Its antigen is not known.

Only CD45RO-negative cells positively selected for CCR7 counted as naive CD8 cells, so terminally differentiated effector memory CD45RA+ cells were excluded. Germline lookup yields CDR1 SGHAT and CDR2 FQNNGV. The CDR3 consists of 15 residues. Trimming cost V 0 bases and J 5 bases, with 14 bases left between them. The chain carries TRBV11-2 and TRBJ2-7; maybe TRBD2 (6 bases). Material for sequencing was naive CD8+ T cells sorted from blood. This TCR was sampled from a man younger than 45 in good health. CDR3 in amino acids: CASSLDFGSRHEQYF. CDR3 DNA sequence: TGTGCCAGCAGCTTAGATTTCGGGAGCCGTCACGAGCAGTACTTC.